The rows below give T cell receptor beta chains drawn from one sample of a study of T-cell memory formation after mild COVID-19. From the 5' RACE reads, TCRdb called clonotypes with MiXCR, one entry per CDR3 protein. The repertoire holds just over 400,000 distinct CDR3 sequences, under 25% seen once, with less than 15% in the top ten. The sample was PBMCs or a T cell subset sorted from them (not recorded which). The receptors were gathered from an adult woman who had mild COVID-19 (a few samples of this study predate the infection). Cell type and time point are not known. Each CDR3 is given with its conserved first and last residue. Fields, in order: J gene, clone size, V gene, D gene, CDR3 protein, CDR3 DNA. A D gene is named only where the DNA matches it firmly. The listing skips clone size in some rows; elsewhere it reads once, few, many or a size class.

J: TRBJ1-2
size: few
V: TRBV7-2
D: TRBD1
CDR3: CASSLAGTGLTNYGYTF
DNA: TGTGCCAGCAGCTTAGCTGGGACAGGCCTTACAAACTATGGCTACACCTTC

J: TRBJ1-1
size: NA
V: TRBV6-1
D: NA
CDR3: CASSEDLPWYTEAFF
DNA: TGTGCCAGCAGTGAAGATCTACCATGGTACACTGAAGCTTTCTTT

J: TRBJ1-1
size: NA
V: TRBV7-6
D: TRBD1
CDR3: CASSLDSGQGHPLYMNTEAFF
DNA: TGTGCCAGCAGCTTAGATTCGGGACAGGGGCATCCCCTATATATGAACACTGAAGCTTTCTTT

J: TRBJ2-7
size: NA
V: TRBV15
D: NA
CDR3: CATSRVGERDEQYF
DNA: TGTGCCACCAGCAGAGTCGGGGAAAGGGACGAGCAGTACTTC

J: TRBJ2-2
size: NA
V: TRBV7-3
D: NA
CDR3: CASSLTNANTGELFF
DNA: TGTGCCAGCAGCTTAACGAATGCGAACACCGGGGAGCTGTTTTTT

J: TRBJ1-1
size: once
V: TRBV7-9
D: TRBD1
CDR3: CASSDGTGLTEAFF
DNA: TGTGCCAGCAGCGACGGGACAGGCTTGACTGAAGCTTTCTTT

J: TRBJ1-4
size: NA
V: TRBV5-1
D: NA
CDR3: CASSRGPNEKLFF
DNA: TGCGCCAGCAGCAGGGGCCCGAATGAAAAACTGTTTTTT

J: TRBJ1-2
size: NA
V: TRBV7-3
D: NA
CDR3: CASSPHGAFPNYGYTF
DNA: TGTGCCAGCAGCCCGCACGGAGCCTTCCCTAACTATGGCTACACCTTC

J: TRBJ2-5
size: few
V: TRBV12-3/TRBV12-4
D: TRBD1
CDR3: CASSLQGIPQETQYF
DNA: TGTGCCAGCAGCTTACAGGGGATCCCTCAAGAGACCCAGTACTTC

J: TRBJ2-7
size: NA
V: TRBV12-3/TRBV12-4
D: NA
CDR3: CASSLGLSGQGAYEQYF
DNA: TGTGCCAGCAGTTTAGGTTTATCGGGCCAGGGAGCCTACGAGCAGTACTTC

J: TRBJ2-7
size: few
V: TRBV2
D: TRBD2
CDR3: CASSEWGGSYEQYF
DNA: TGTGCCAGCAGTGAATGGGGGGGGTCCTACGAGCAGTACTTC

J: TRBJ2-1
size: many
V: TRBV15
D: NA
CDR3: CATSRDGTLSSYNEQFF
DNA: TGTGCCACCAGCAGAGATGGGACCCTTAGCTCCTACAATGAGCAGTTCTTC

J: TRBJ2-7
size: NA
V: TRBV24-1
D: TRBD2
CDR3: CATSGPSGRYEQYF
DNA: TGTGCCACCAGTGGACCTAGCGGTAGATACGAGCAGTACTTC

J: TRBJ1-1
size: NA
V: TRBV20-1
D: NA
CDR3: CSARGPGGNTEAFF
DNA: TGCAGTGCTAGAGGCCCGGGGGGGAACACTGAAGCTTTCTTT

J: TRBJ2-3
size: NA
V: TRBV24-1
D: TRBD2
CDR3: CATSFPALAGGPPDTQYF
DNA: TGTGCCACCAGTTTTCCCGCCTTAGCGGGAGGGCCCCCAGATACGCAGTATTTT

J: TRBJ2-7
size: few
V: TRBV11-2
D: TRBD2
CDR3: CASSGTSGGMPNEQYF
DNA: TGTGCCAGCAGCGGGACTAGCGGAGGGATGCCTAACGAGCAGTACTTC